This entry concerns a single TCR beta chain. As yet, its antigen is unknown. This sample stems from a study of shared clonotypes between healthy human individuals. Study-level findings and limits: Estimated clonotype richness was generally higher in naive than memory subsets.

There are 15 residues in the CDR3. V was pared by 6 bases and J by 1 base, with 13 bases between. CDR1 is MNHNY and CDR2 is SVGAGI in the germline V gene (reference sequence). Healthy HIV-negative adults with no recent acute infections or vaccinations were recruited as donors. Each sample came from a Caucasian adult donor living in Nashville, Tennessee. Profiling relied on immunoSEQ multiplex PCR, and the TCRdb table lists in-frame clones only, not all of them. The repertoire includes more than 2,000,000 clones, more than 80% of them detected once, and under 0.15% sits in the top ten. The receptor comes from a man younger than 35 in good health. The chain employs TRBV6-6 and TRBJ1-5; weak D call: TRBD1 (6 bases). Material: naive CD4+ T cells sorted from blood. The subset was: CD45RA+ positively selected. In nucleotides, the CDR3 is TGTGCCAGCAGCTCCGGGGGGCCAAGCAATCAGCCCCAGCATTTT. This sequence encodes CASSSGGPSNQPQHF.